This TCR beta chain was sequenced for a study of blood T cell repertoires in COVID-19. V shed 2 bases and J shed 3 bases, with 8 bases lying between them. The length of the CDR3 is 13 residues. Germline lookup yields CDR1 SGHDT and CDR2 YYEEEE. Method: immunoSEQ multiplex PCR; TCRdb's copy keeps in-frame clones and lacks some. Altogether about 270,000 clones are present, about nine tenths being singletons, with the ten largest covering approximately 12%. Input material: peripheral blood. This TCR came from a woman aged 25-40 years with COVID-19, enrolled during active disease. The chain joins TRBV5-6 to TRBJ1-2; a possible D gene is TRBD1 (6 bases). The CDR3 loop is CASSLNRDYGYTF. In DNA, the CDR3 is TGTGCCAGCAGCTTAAACAGGGACTATGGCTACACCTTC.